The text below deals with one T cell receptor beta chain. As yet, its antigen is unknown. The primer mix had 60 Vbeta and 13 Jbeta primers. Sequencing was performed with immunoSEQ multiplex PCR; in TCRdb, only in-frame clones are kept and a portion is missing. The profile shows about 160,000 clones, around four fifths of them singletons. These data originate in a study of cytomegalovirus exposure and HLA in healthy donors. Study-wide results and caveats: TCR sequences were mostly rare, though some public TCRs occurred in many donors.

This clonotype originated in a woman aged 50 to 65 in good health and CMV-seronegative. The material sequenced was PBMCs.

The CDR3 spells CASSLTQSYEQYF. The DNA for the CDR3 is TGTGCCAGCAGCTTGACACAGAGCTACGAGCAGTACTTC. The J gene is TRBJ2-7, the V gene TRBV7-9; D remains unclear. Trimming took 3 bases from V and 3 from J, leaving 9 bases between them. Germline loops: CDR1 SEHNR, CDR2 FQNEAQ (reference sequence). The CDR3 covers 13 residues.